Below, 26 T cell receptor beta chains from the same sample are listed, as sequenced in a study of blood T cell repertoires in COVID-19. Profiling relied on immunoSEQ multiplex PCR, and the TCRdb table lists in-frame clones only, not all of them. Here the sample spans tens of thousands of clones, 75% to 90% being singletons. Sequenced input: peripheral blood. These receptors were taken from a human donor with acute or convalescent COVID-19. The donor label of this sample is uncertain.

The rearrangement links TRBV19 to TRBJ1-2; D ambiguous. CDR1 and CDR2 from the germline V gene are LNHDA and SQIVND (reference sequence). The CDR3 loop spans 14 amino acids. With 7 bases removed from V and 8 bases from J, the gap between germline ends came to 20 bases. The DNA of the CDR3 is TGTGCCAGTACCCCCCGGGTGAGTTCAGACGGCTACACCTTC. The encoded protein is CASTPRVSSDGYTF.

CDR3 residues: CAISDFSGGASEQYF. The DNA for the CDR3 is TGTGCCATCAGTGACTTTAGCGGGGGGGCGTCCGAGCAGTACTTC. The V call is TRBV10-3, the J call TRBJ2-7; TRBD2 agrees at 11 bases. CDR3 length: 15 amino acids. The V and J ends lost 3 bases and 6 bases, in that order; junction bases with no gene match: 7. The germline CDR1 and CDR2 sequences are ENHRY and SYGVKD.

CDR3 protein: CASSFPDRVVIFF. The CDR3, as DNA: TGTGCCAGCAGCTTTCCGGACAGGGTAGTGATTTTCTTT. The V and J genes are TRBV11-3 and TRBJ1-1, with 8 bases identical to TRBD1. The V and J ends lost 3 bases and 13 bases, in that order; junction bases with no gene match: 10. This CDR3 contains 13 residues. Germline loops: CDR1 SGHNT, CDR2 YENEEA. Full variable domain (rest looked up from reference TRBV11-3 and TRBJ1-1): EAGVVQSPRYKIIEKKQPVAFWCNPISGHNTLYWYLQNLGQGPELLIRYENEEAVDDSQLPKDRFSAERLKGVDSTLKIQPAELGDSAVYLCASSFPDRVVIFFGQGTRLTVV.

The chain recombines TRBV10-3 with TRBJ1-1; D not resolved. CDR1 is ENHRY, CDR2 SYGVKD, per germline. V lost 2 bases to trimming and J lost 3 bases, with 10 bases between them. This CDR3 contains 14 residues. CDR3: CAISERGGDTEAFF. DNA for the CDR3: TGTGCCATCAGTGAGCGGGGTGGGGACACTGAAGCTTTCTTT.

This clone appeared a single time. The V call is TRBV9, the J call TRBJ1-4, with D perhaps matching TRBD1 (6 bases). The V gene lost 4 bases and the J gene lost 4 bases, with 14 bases spanning the gap. The germline CDR1 and CDR2 sequences are SGDLS and YYNGEE. The CDR3 loop spans 15 amino acids. CDR3 protein: CASSQGPGDNEKLFF. DNA of the CDR3: TGTGCCAGCAGCCAGGGGCCTGGGGATAATGAAAAACTGTTTTTT.

In this sample, this clone turned up once. The genes are TRBV4-1 and TRBJ1-2, with a possible D match to TRBD1 (6 bases). The CDR3 is made up of 15 amino acids. Trimming shortened V by 4 bases and J by 6 bases, and 18 bases separated the two germline ends. The germline V gene encodes CDR1 MGHRA and CDR2 YSYEKL. The CDR3 DNA follows: TGCGCCAGCAGCCGGTCCTCCGGGACATCGAATGGCTACACCTTC. Amino acid sequence: CASSRSSGTSNGYTF.

The chain employs TRBV27 and TRBJ1-1; the D gene is possibly TRBD1 (6 bases). The V gene's germline CDR1 is MNHEY and CDR2 SMNVEV (reference sequence). V was clipped by 2 bases and J by 1 base, with 8 bases between them. The CDR3 runs 14 residues. CDR3 protein: CASSLDRQNTEAFF. As DNA, the CDR3 is TGTGCCAGCAGTTTAGACAGGCAGAACACTGAAGCTTTCTTT.

This clone was counted between two and nine times. The chain carries TRBV7-9 and TRBJ1-5, with D maybe TRBD1 (6 bases). Germline V CDR1 and CDR2: SEHNR, FQNEAQ (reference sequence). With 5 bases removed from V and 4 bases from J, the gap between germline ends came to 9 bases. The CDR3 is made up of 13 amino acids. CDR3 in DNA: TGTGCCAGCAGCCTTGACAGGAATCAGCCCCAGCATTTT. Residues: CASSLDRNQPQHF.

By share of the sample, this clone is medium-sized. The chain carries TRBV2 and TRBJ1-1; D is possibly TRBD1 (5 bases). V shed 4 bases and J shed 4 bases, with 13 bases lying between them. The CDR3 totals 14 residues. The germline V gene has CDR1 SNHLY and CDR2 FYNNEI. DNA for the CDR3: TGTGCCAGCAGTGTTGTAGGGGTTGGCACTGAAGCTTTCTTT. Translating it yields CASSVVGVGTEAFF.

This clone was observed a single time. This rearrangement joins TRBV18 to TRBJ1-1; D is unclear. The CDR3 is made up of 17 amino acids. Germline loops: CDR1 KGHSH, CDR2 LQKENI. With 3 bases removed from V and 0 bases from J, the gap between germline ends came to 17 bases. Here the CDR3 reads CASSPSALEHLNTEAFF. CDR3 coding DNA: TGTGCCAGCTCACCGAGTGCCCTAGAGCATCTGAACACTGAAGCTTTCTTT.

This rearrangement joins TRBV6-5 to TRBJ1-3; D uncertain. The CDR3 loop spans 15 amino acids. Between the trimmed V and J ends, which lost 5 bases and 3 bases, there was a span of 14 bases. Germline V lookup: CDR1 MNHEY, CDR2 SVGAGI. CDR3 region: CASSPNPGDGNTIYF. The DNA for the CDR3 is TGTGCCAGCAGTCCTAACCCTGGAGATGGAAACACCATATATTTT.

The chain uses TRBV11-3 and TRBJ2-7; D is ambiguous. The germline V gene encodes CDR1 SGHNT and CDR2 YENEEA. Trimming removed 5 bases from V and 6 bases from J, with 14 bases in between. CDR3 length: 13 amino acids. The CDR3 bases are TGTGCCAGCAGCCCCGTCTTTGGCACCGAGCAGTACTTC. This translates into CASSPVFGTEQYF.

The gene calls are TRBV7-2 and TRBJ2-5; TRBD1 aligns across 10 bases. With 5 bases clipped from V and 1 base from J, the junction kept 1 base outside the gene matches. Germline V gives CDR1 SGHTA, CDR2 FQGNSA. The CDR3 has 14 residues. CDR3 protein: CASSRDRGQETQYF. The CDR3 coding sequence is TGTGCCAGCAGCAGGGACAGGGGCCAAGAGACCCAGTACTTC.

This clone was recorded only once. J is TRBJ2-1 and V is TRBV5-1; 8 bases fit TRBD2. The CDR3 consists of 16 residues. The germline CDR1 and CDR2 sequences are SGHRS and YFSETQ. V dropped 0 bases and J dropped 4; count of bases not matched to a gene: 6. The chain's CDR3 is CASSLEAGGLYNEQFF. CDR3 DNA sequence: TGCGCCAGCAGCTTGGAGGCGGGGGGCCTATACAATGAGCAGTTCTTC. The full variable domain, its missing parts supplied by reference TRBV5-1 and TRBJ2-1, is KAGVTQTPRYLIKTRGQQVTLSCSPISGHRSVSWYQQTPGQGLQFLFEYFSETQRNKGNFPGRFSGRQFSNSRSEMNVSTLELGDSALYLCASSLEAGGLYNEQFFGPGTRLTVL.

The chain employs TRBV27 and TRBJ1-6, with 7 bases that match TRBD1. CDR3 length equals 16 residues. V lost 6 bases to trimming and J lost 0 bases; unmatched junction nucleotides: 5. Germline V gives CDR1 MNHEY, CDR2 SMNVEV (reference sequence). The CDR3: CASRGGQLSYNSPLHF. Written as DNA, the CDR3 is TGTGCCAGCAGGGGGGGACAGCTCTCCTATAATTCACCCCTCCACTTT.

This rearrangement joins TRBV7-3 to TRBJ2-1, with 8 bases matching TRBD2. This CDR3 is built from 15 residues. V lost 3 bases to trimming and J lost 0 bases; unmatched junction nucleotides: 1. Germline lookup yields CDR1 SGHTA and CDR2 FQGTGA. The CDR3 coding sequence is TGTGCCAGCAGCTTTAGCGGGGACTCCTACAATGAGCAGTTCTTC. Protein: CASSFSGDSYNEQFF.

This clone was observed a few times. The V gene is TRBV30, the J gene TRBJ1-4; 7 bases line up with TRBD1. Germline V lookup: CDR1 GTSNPN, CDR2 SVGIG (reference sequence). The J segment lost 4 bases and the V segment lost 2 bases, leaving 7 bases of the junction unmatched. This CDR3 is built from 15 residues. Here the CDR3 DNA reads TGTGCCTGGAGTAGGAACAGGGGCAATAATGAAAAACTGTTTTTT. This sequence encodes CAWSRNRGNNEKLFF.

The chain carries TRBV24-1 and TRBJ2-5; 7 bases line up with TRBD2. The CDR3 runs 16 residues. V trimming: 0 bases; J trimming: 5 bases; junction bases outside the gene matches: 8. Germline V gene lookup returns CDR1 KGHDR and CDR2 SFDVKD. The CDR3 loop is CATSDLQIGGIETQYF. CDR3 DNA sequence: TGTGCCACCAGTGATTTGCAAATCGGGGGGATTGAGACCCAGTACTTC.

The V gene is TRBV12-3 or TRBV12-4, the J gene TRBJ1-6; D remains ambiguous. The CDR3 runs 12 residues. The V gene lost 3 bases and the J gene lost 10 bases, with 7 bases spanning the gap. The CDR3 nucleotides read TGTGCCAGCAGTTTTGAGGGATCACCCCTCCACTTT. Its translation is CASSFEGSPLHF.

The chain carries TRBV9 and TRBJ2-1, with 11 bases fitting TRBD2. V was clipped by 4 bases and J by 7 bases; unmatched bases: 13. The CDR3 runs to 17 residues. Looked up from germline, CDR1 is SGDLS and CDR2 is YYNGEE. Here the CDR3 DNA reads TGTGCCAGCAGCAAGGGCCTTAGCGGGAGGGCCGGGAATGAGCAGTTCTTC. Translation gives CASSKGLSGRAGNEQFF.

A word on this clone: Other nucleotide sequences from this sample produce the same CDR3. The rearrangement joins TRBV28 to TRBJ1-2; D possibly corresponds to TRBD1 (5 bases). V gave up 3 bases and J gave up 2 bases, with 7 bases separating them. CDR1 and CDR2 (germline): MDHEN, SYDVKM. The CDR3 consists of 13 residues. CDR3 sequence: CASSLGQNYGYTF. CDR3 DNA sequence: TGTGCCAGCAGTTTGGGGCAGAACTATGGCTACACCTTC.

The chain is built from TRBV5-6 and TRBJ1-2, with 10 positions matching TRBD1. The CDR3 spans 14 residues. After removal of 4 bases from V and 7 bases from J, the junction contained 7 bases not matched to a gene. CDR1 SGHDT and CDR2 YYEEEE come from the germline V gene. CDR3: CASSEGQGMGGYTF. DNA for the CDR3: TGTGCCAGCAGCGAGGGACAGGGGATGGGTGGCTACACCTTC.

In its sample, this clone was seen a few times. J is TRBJ1-2 and V is TRBV6-5; no firm D call. The germline V and J ends were trimmed by 6 bases and 3 bases, with 14 bases remaining between them. The CDR3 length is 14 residues. Germline CDR1 and CDR2: MNHEY and SVGAGI. The CDR3, as DNA: TGTGCCAGCAGCCCCGGAGGGCGGGACTATGGCTACACCTTC. Its translation is CASSPGGRDYGYTF.

J is TRBJ2-5 and V is TRBV7-8, with 12 bases that match TRBD2. Germline V lookup: CDR1 SGHVS, CDR2 FQNEAQ. The ends lost 6 bases at V and 5 bases at J; junction bases unmatched: 10. The CDR3 loop spans 16 amino acids. The CDR3 sequence is CASSSSGGAVWETQYF. CDR3 bases: TGTGCCAGCAGTTCTAGCGGGGGGGCCGTTTGGGAGACCCAGTACTTC. The variable domain in full, completed from reference TRBV7-8 and TRBJ2-5, reads GAGVSQSPRYKVAKRGQDVALRCDPISGHVSLFWYQQALGQGPEFLTYFQNEAQLDKSGLPSDRFFAERPEGSVSTLKIQRTQQEDSAVYLCASSSSGGAVWETQYFGPGTRLLVL.

The genes are TRBV2 and TRBJ1-5; tentatively, D is TRBD1 (5 bases). V was trimmed by 4 bases and J by 5 bases, leaving 9 bases between them. CDR1 and CDR2 (germline): SNHLY, FYNNEI. The CDR3 sequence is 13 residues long. This CDR3 is CASSVDIYQPQHF. DNA of the CDR3: TGTGCCAGCAGTGTGGACATATATCAGCCCCAGCATTTT.

In its sample, this clone was seen once. The junction departs from germline at one end; a sequencing error may be responsible. V usage is TRBV27 and J usage is TRBJ2-7, with D perhaps matching TRBD1 (8 bases). There are 15 residues in the CDR3. Germline loops: CDR1 MNHEY, CDR2 SMNVEV (reference sequence). The CDR3 here is CVSGALGTGAYEQYF. CDR3 bases: TGTGTCAGCGGGGCGTTAGGGACAGGTGCCTACGAGCAGTACTTC.